The 32 T cell receptor beta chains listed next were all sequenced from one sample in a study of blood T cell repertoires in COVID-19. Using immunoSEQ multiplex PCR, the repertoire was profiled, and TCRdb retains in-frame clones only, with some absent. The table lists fewer than 350,000 clones, around 90% of them singletons, with roughly 4% in the top ten. The material sequenced was PBMCs or T cells enriched from blood (not recorded which). The receptors were gathered from a woman in her 30s with acute COVID-19.

The chain has TRBV9 and TRBJ2-1; 8 positions match TRBD2. Trimming removed 2 bases from V and 0 bases from J; junction bases left unmatched: 10. The CDR3 length is 18 residues. Germline-derived CDR1 and CDR2 are SGDLS and YYNGEE. CDR3 in amino acids: CASSVGTSHLSSYNEQFF. Written as DNA, the CDR3 is TGTGCCAGCAGCGTCGGGACTAGTCATCTCAGCTCCTACAATGAGCAGTTCTTC.

V usage is TRBV28 and J usage is TRBJ2-7; 11 nucleotides agree with TRBD2. CDR1 MDHEN and CDR2 SYDVKM come from the germline V gene. The trim removed 3 bases at V and 0 bases at J, leaving 7 bases unmatched. The CDR3 is made up of 17 amino acids. The CDR3 bases are TGTGCCAGCAGTTTGCCCGGACTAGCGGGTAGCTCCTACGAGCAGTACTTC. Protein: CASSLPGLAGSSYEQYF.

This sequence joins TRBV28 and TRBJ2-7, with 9 bases lining up with TRBD1. CDR1 is MDHEN, CDR2 SYDVKM, per germline. This CDR3 comprises 12 residues. Trimming removed 10 bases from V and 2 bases from J; junction bases left unmatched: 3. For the CDR3, the DNA is TGTGCCACCAGACAGGGGGCCTACGAGCAGTACTTC. Protein product: CATRQGAYEQYF.

The chain recombines TRBV7-3 with TRBJ2-1; D ambiguous. Germline assignment: CDR1 SGHTA and CDR2 FQGTGA. Trimming pared 1 base from V and 1 base from J, leaving 8 bases between. CDR3 length: 15 amino acids. DNA for the CDR3: TGTGCCAGCAGCTTAAGTAGTGGTTCCTACAATGAGCAGTTCTTC. Amino acid sequence: CASSLSSGSYNEQFF. Full variable domain (missing parts from reference TRBV7-3 and TRBJ2-1): GAGVSQTPSNKVTEKGKYVELRCDPISGHTALYWYRQSLGQGPEFLIYFQGTGAADDSGLPNDRFFAVRPEGSVSTLKIQRTERGDSAVYLCASSLSSGSYNEQFFGPGTRLTVL.

The chain employs TRBV6-4 and TRBJ2-1, with 9 nucleotides matching TRBD2. CDR1 is MRHNA and CDR2 is SNTAGT in the germline V gene. With 2 bases clipped from V and 4 bases from J, the junction kept 0 bases outside the gene matches. The CDR3 sequence is 14 residues long. CDR3 region: CASSDTSGYNEQFF. The CDR3, as DNA: TGTGCCAGCAGTGACACTAGCGGGTACAATGAGCAGTTCTTC.

The J gene is TRBJ1-1, the V gene TRBV19; D is undetermined. The germline V and J ends were trimmed by 6 bases and 0 bases, with 8 bases remaining between them. The germline CDR1 and CDR2 sequences are LNHDA and SQIVND (reference sequence). This CDR3 contains 13 residues. CDR3 bases: TGTGCCAGTAGCGCGGGAATGAACACTGAAGCTTTCTTT. This gives the protein CASSAGMNTEAFF.

V gene TRBV9 combines with J gene TRBJ1-2, with 7 bases identical to TRBD1. V shed 4 bases, J shed 4 bases, and the junction held 4 bases outside the gene matches. CDR3 length: 13 amino acids. The germline V gene has CDR1 SGDLS and CDR2 YYNGEE. CDR3 sequence: CASSFRTGYGYTF. The CDR3 DNA is TGTGCCAGCAGCTTCAGGACAGGCTATGGCTACACCTTC.

The chain uses TRBV24-1 and TRBJ2-3; TRBD1 matches 8 bases. Germline CDR1 and CDR2: KGHDR and SFDVKD. The V gene end was trimmed by 6 bases and the J gene end by 5 bases; junction bases not matched to a gene: 9. CDR3 length equals 15 residues. The CDR3 reads CATSPVQGAEDTQYF. In nucleotides, the CDR3 is TGTGCCACCAGTCCGGTGCAGGGGGCAGAAGATACGCAGTATTTT.

J is TRBJ1-6 and V is TRBV28; 7 bases agree with TRBD1. The CDR3 covers 13 residues. The J segment lost 11 bases and the V segment lost 10 bases, leaving 11 bases of the junction unmatched. In germline, CDR1 is MDHEN, CDR2 SYDVKM. CDR3 region: CATKNRGSAPLHF. The DNA for the CDR3 is TGTGCCACCAAAAACAGGGGATCAGCACCCCTCCACTTT.

A few counts support this clone. The chain joins TRBV3-1 (or the pseudogene TRBV3-2) to TRBJ2-7; D is ambiguous. There are 15 residues in the CDR3. In germline, CDR1 is LGHDT, CDR2 YNNKEL (reference sequence). V lost 3 bases and J lost 1, with 13 bases in between. CDR3 DNA sequence: TGTGCCAGCAGCCACCTGACGAGAGGATCCTACGAGCAGTACTTC. Translating it yields CASSHLTRGSYEQYF.

The chain uses TRBV6-1 and TRBJ2-7; TRBD2 agrees at 7 bases. With V trimmed by 2 bases and J by 1 base, 5 bases remained unmatched. The CDR3 is 15 residues long. Germline V gene data show CDR1 as MNHNS and CDR2 as SASEGT. The CDR3 nucleotides read TGTGCCAGCAGTGAAAGGTCTAGCGGTTCCTACGAGCAGTACTTC. Protein product: CASSERSSGSYEQYF.

This clone was seen a single time. V gene TRBV10-3 combines with J gene TRBJ1-5, with a weak D call TRBD1 (5 bases). Trimming shortened V by 8 bases and J by 9 bases, and 20 bases separated the two germline ends. This CDR3 spans 14 amino acids. CDR1 ENHRY and CDR2 SYGVKD come from the germline V gene. In nucleotides, the CDR3 is TGTGCCATCCGCGGGGAAGGGGAGGGTCGGCCCCAGCATTTT. It is translated as CAIRGEGEGRPQHF.

The chain uses TRBV18 and TRBJ1-4; the match to TRBD1 covers 7 bases. Germline CDR1 and CDR2: KGHSH and LQKENI. V gave up 6 bases and J gave up 8 bases; unmatched junction bases: 12. This CDR3 has 15 amino acids. CDR3 residues: CASSKKGGAEEKLFF. Written as DNA, the CDR3 is TGTGCCAGCTCTAAAAAAGGGGGCGCGGAGGAAAAACTGTTTTTT.

V is TRBV27 and J is TRBJ2-7, with D maybe TRBD2 (7 bases). Germline-derived CDR1 and CDR2 are MNHEY and SMNVEV (reference sequence). The CDR3 totals 12 residues. The V end was cut by 6 bases, the J end by 4 bases, with 10 bases between. The CDR3 loop reads CASSGGRYEQYF. In DNA form, the CDR3 reads TGTGCCAGCAGCGGGGGGCGTTACGAGCAGTACTTC.

This clone has just a few counts. The chain is built from TRBV5-4 and TRBJ2-5, with 7 positions matching TRBD2. Trimming at V came to 3 bases and at J to 1 base, leaving 12 bases not matched to a gene. Per the germline V gene, CDR1 is SGHNT and CDR2 is YYREEE (reference sequence). The CDR3 extends over 17 amino acids. The CDR3 sequence is CASSSRFGGGTQETQYF. The CDR3 DNA follows: TGTGCCAGCAGCTCCAGGTTCGGGGGAGGGACCCAAGAGACCCAGTACTTC.

The J gene is TRBJ2-3, the V gene TRBV25-1; TRBD1 aligns across 7 bases. CDR1 is MGHDK, CDR2 SYGVNS, per germline. The CDR3 runs to 14 residues. Germline trimming cut 5 bases from V and 0 bases from J; bases unmatched to any gene: 2. The chain's CDR3 is CASSWDSSTDTQYF. The CDR3 DNA reads TGTGCCAGCAGTTGGGACAGTAGCACAGATACGCAGTATTTT. The complete variable domain, with remaining parts taken from reference TRBV25-1 and TRBJ2-3, reads EADIYQTPRYLVIGTGKKITLECSQTMGHDKMYWYQQDPGMELHLIHYSYGVNSTEKGDLSSESTVSRIRTEHFPLTLESARPSHTSQYLCASSWDSSTDTQYFGPGTRLTVL.

The chain has TRBV10-3 and TRBJ1-2; D possibly corresponds to TRBD1 (6 bases). In germline, CDR1 is ENHRY, CDR2 SYGVKD. There are 16 residues in the CDR3. Trimming took off 2 bases at V and 8 bases at J, with 21 bases between the two ends. As DNA, the CDR3 is TGTGCCATCAGTGAGGGGGTGGACAGACACAATAGGGGCTACACCTTC. Protein: CAISEGVDRHNRGYTF.

The chain links TRBV6-1 to TRBJ2-1, with TRBD2 matching 9 bases. CDR1 is MNHNS and CDR2 is SASEGT in the germline V gene. This CDR3 has 15 amino acids. The J segment lost 3 bases and the V segment lost 2 bases, leaving 2 bases of the junction unmatched. This CDR3 is CASSEQAGGYNEQFF. The CDR3 DNA reads as TGTGCCAGCAGTGAACAAGCGGGGGGCTACAATGAGCAGTTCTTC.

V is TRBV28 and J is TRBJ2-2; the D gene is possibly TRBD2 (6 bases). The germline gives CDR1 MDHEN, CDR2 SYDVKM. This CDR3 has 15 amino acids. The V end lost 6 bases, the J end lost 6 bases, and 17 bases lay between the germline ends. The CDR3 is CASRWTTSPPGELFF. The DNA of the CDR3 is TGTGCCAGCAGATGGACTACATCACCGCCCGGGGAGCTGTTTTTT.

In the case of this clone: This sample includes further DNA sequences coding for the same CDR3. The chain joins TRBV4-3 to TRBJ2-7; 12 nucleotides match TRBD2. With 3 bases clipped from V and 3 bases from J, the junction kept 0 bases outside the gene matches. This CDR3 is 14 amino acids long. Per germline, CDR1 LGHNA and CDR2 YSLEER. CDR3 coding DNA: TGCGCCAGCAGCCAGGGACTAGCGGGCTACGAGCAGTACTTC. Translation: CASSQGLAGYEQYF.

The V and J genes are TRBV18 and TRBJ1-1; D gene uncertain. This CDR3 region has 13 residues. Germline loops: CDR1 KGHSH, CDR2 LQKENI. V was clipped by 3 bases and J by 3 bases, with 8 bases between them. The CDR3 loop is CASSPNSDTEAFF. CDR3 nucleotides: TGTGCCAGCTCACCCAACTCTGACACTGAAGCTTTCTTT.

This chain connects TRBV19 to TRBJ2-1, with 7 positions matching TRBD2. V lost 1 base to trimming and J lost 0 bases; unmatched junction nucleotides: 6. Germline-derived CDR1 and CDR2 are LNHDA and SQIVND (reference sequence). The CDR3 runs to 17 residues. The CDR3 nucleotides read TGTGCCAGTAGTATAGGACTAGCCAGGAGCTCCTACAATGAGCAGTTCTTC. This sequence encodes CASSIGLARSSYNEQFF.

V and J are TRBV6-4 and TRBJ1-1, with TRBD1 identical over 8 bases. Germline V CDR1 and CDR2: MRHNA, SNTAGT. Trimming at V came to 6 bases and at J to 4 bases, leaving 4 bases not matched to a gene. CDR3 length equals 13 residues. The CDR3 bases are TGTGCCAGCAGGACAGGGGAGGTCACTGAAGCTTTCTTT. It codes for CASRTGEVTEAFF.

The chain is built from TRBV7-9 and TRBJ1-1, with a possible D match to TRBD1 (6 bases). This CDR3 region has 14 residues. In germline, CDR1 is SEHNR, CDR2 FQNEAQ (reference sequence). Trimming took 5 bases from V and 1 from J, leaving 11 bases between them. CDR3 residues: CASSAQGRNTEAFF. DNA of the CDR3: TGTGCCAGCAGCGCCCAGGGGCGGAACACTGAAGCTTTCTTT.

The chain is built from TRBV7-9 and TRBJ2-7, with 8 bases lining up with TRBD1. CDR1 and CDR2 from the germline V gene are SEHNR and FQNEAQ (reference sequence). The V and J ends lost 5 bases and 1 base, in that order; junction bases with no gene match: 7. The length of the CDR3 is 15 residues. CDR3 sequence reads: CASSLEGTGSYEQYF. The CDR3 coding sequence is TGTGCCAGCAGCCTTGAAGGGACAGGATCCTACGAGCAGTACTTC.

V is TRBV5-1 and J is TRBJ2-7; 12 nucleotides align to TRBD2. CDR3 length: 17 amino acids. Germline V CDR1 and CDR2: SGHRS, YFSETQ. The J segment lost 6 bases and the V segment lost 0 bases, leaving 10 bases of the junction unmatched. CDR3 amino acids: CASSLDLAGGPAGEQYF. CDR3 sequence (DNA): TGCGCCAGCAGCTTGGACCTAGCGGGAGGGCCGGCAGGCGAGCAGTACTTC.

The chain employs TRBV4-3 and TRBJ1-1; maybe TRBD1 (5 bases). Trimming took 0 bases from V and 7 from J, leaving 15 bases between them. The CDR3 is 15 residues long. Germline V gene data show CDR1 as LGHNA and CDR2 as YSLEER. The CDR3 is CASSQERGSYNEAFF. DNA of the CDR3: TGCGCCAGCAGCCAAGAAAGGGGCAGTTACAATGAAGCTTTCTTT.

V is TRBV11-1 and J is TRBJ2-4, with D perhaps matching TRBD2 (6 bases). Germline lookup yields CDR1 SGHAT and CDR2 FQDESV (reference sequence). The germline V and J ends were trimmed by 0 bases and 3 bases, with 9 bases remaining between them. The CDR3 sequence is 15 residues long. CDR3 sequence (DNA): TGTGCCAGCAGCTTAGCGGGGGACTTCAAAAACATTCAGTACTTC. This sequence encodes CASSLAGDFKNIQYF.

This CDR3 is CASNKQGPEQYF. In DNA form, the CDR3 reads TGTGCCAGCAACAAACAGGGGCCTGAGCAGTACTTC. The rearrangement joins TRBV28 to TRBJ2-7; 7 nucleotides align to TRBD1. Germline V gene sequence: CDR1 MDHEN, CDR2 SYDVKM. This CDR3 is 12 amino acids long. With 7 bases clipped from V and 7 bases from J, the junction kept 7 bases outside the gene matches.

The chain employs TRBV9 and TRBJ2-1; D uncertain. Germline V gene sequence: CDR1 SGDLS, CDR2 YYNGEE. The CDR3 is 15 residues long. Trimming took 0 bases from V and 0 from J, leaving 7 bases between them. CDR3 sequence reads: CASSVADSSYNEQFF. The DNA of the CDR3 is TGTGCCAGCAGCGTAGCTGATAGCTCCTACAATGAGCAGTTCTTC. Combining the CDR3 with reference TRBV9 and TRBJ2-1 gives the whole variable domain DSGVTQTPKHLITATGQRVTLRCSPRSGDLSVYWYQQSLDQGLQFLIQYYNGEERAKGNILERFSAQQFPDLHSELNLSSLELGDSALYFCASSVADSSYNEQFFGPGTRLTVL.

This clone was counted once. The V and J genes are TRBV3-1 (or the pseudogene TRBV3-2) and TRBJ2-7; 9 bases fit TRBD1. Germline CDR1 LGHDT, CDR2 YNNKEL (reference sequence). CDR3 length: 17 residues. The V segment lost 0 bases and the J segment 4 bases; nucleotides outside the gene matches: 10. For the CDR3, the DNA is TGTGCCAGCAGCCAAGAAGGGGGGACAGGGCTTGGTTACGAGCAGTACTTC. Translated: CASSQEGGTGLGYEQYF.

About this clone: At the DNA level, this CDR3 is encoded by other sequences in the same sample as well. The chain has TRBV27 and TRBJ2-7; perhaps TRBD1 as D (5 bases). The CDR3 runs 13 residues. Germline CDR1 MNHEY, CDR2 SMNVEV (reference sequence). The germline V and J ends were trimmed by 5 bases and 0 bases, with 8 bases remaining between them. CDR3 sequence: CASSLGASYEQYF. DNA for the CDR3: TGTGCCAGCAGTCTAGGGGCCTCCTACGAGCAGTACTTC.